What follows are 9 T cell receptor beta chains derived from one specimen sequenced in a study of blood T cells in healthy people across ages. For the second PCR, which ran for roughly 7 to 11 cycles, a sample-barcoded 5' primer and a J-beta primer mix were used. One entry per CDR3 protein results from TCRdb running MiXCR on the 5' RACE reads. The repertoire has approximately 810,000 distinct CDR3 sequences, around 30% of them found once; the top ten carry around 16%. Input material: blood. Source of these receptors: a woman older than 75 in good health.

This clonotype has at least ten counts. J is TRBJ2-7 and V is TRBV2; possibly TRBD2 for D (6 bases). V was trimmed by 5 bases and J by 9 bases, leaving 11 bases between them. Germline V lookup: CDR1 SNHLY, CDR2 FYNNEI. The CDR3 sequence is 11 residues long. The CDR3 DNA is TGTGCCAGCAGTAGCGGGCCAGGGCAGTACTTC. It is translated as CASSSGPGQYF.

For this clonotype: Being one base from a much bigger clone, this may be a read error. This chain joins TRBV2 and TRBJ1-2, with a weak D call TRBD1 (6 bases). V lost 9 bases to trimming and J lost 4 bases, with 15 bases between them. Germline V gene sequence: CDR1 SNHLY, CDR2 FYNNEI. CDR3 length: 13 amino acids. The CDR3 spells CASNRARSYGYTF. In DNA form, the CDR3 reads TGTGCCAGTAACAGGGCGCGAAGCTATGGCTACACCTTC.

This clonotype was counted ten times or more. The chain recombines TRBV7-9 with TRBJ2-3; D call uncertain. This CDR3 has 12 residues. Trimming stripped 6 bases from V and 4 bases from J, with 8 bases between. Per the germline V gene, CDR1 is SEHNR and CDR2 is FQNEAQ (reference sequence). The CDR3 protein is CASSQSADTQYF. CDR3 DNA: TGTGCCAGCAGTCAATCCGCAGATACGCAGTATTTT.

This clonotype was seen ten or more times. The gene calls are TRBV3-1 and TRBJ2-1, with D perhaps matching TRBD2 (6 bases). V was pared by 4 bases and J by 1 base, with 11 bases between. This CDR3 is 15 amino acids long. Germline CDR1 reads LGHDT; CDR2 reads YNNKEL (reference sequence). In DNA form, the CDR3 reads TGTGCCAGCAGCCCCGGGCGGGGTTCCTACAATGAGCAGTTCTTC. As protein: CASSPGRGSYNEQFF.

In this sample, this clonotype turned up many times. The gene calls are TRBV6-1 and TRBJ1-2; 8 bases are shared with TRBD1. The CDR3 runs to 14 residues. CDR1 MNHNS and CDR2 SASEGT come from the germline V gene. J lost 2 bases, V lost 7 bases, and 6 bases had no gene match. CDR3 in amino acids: CASTWTGLNYGYTF. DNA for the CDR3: TGTGCCAGCACCTGGACAGGGTTGAACTATGGCTACACCTTC.

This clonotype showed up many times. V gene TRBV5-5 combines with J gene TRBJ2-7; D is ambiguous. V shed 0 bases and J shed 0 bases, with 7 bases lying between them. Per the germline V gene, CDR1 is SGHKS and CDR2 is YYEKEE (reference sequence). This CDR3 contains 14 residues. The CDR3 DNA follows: TGTGCCAGCAGCTTGGCCTGGAGCTCCTACGAGCAGTACTTC. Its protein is CASSLAWSSYEQYF. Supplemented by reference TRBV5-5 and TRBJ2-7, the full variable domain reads DAGVTQSPTHLIKTRGQQVTLRCSPISGHKSVSWYQQVLGQGPQFIFQYYEKEERGRGNFPDRFSARQFPNYSSELNVNALLLGDSALYLCASSLAWSSYEQYFGPGTRLTVT.

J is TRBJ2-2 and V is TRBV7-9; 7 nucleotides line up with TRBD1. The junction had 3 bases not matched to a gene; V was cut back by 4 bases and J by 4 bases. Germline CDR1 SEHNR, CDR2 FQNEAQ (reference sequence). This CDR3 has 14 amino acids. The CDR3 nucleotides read TGTGCCAGCAGCTATGGACAGGTCACCGGGGAGCTGTTTTTT. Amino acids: CASSYGQVTGELFF.

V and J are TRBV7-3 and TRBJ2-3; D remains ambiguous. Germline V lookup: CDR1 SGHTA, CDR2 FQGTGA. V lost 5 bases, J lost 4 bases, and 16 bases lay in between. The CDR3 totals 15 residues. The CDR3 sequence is CASSPTGVGADTQYF. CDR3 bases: TGTGCCAGCAGCCCTACCGGAGTGGGCGCAGATACGCAGTATTTT.

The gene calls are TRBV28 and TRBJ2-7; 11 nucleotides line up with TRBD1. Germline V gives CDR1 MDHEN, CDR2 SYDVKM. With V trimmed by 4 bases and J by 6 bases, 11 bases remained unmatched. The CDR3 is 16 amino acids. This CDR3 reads CASSYSLTGQGGEQYF. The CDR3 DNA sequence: TGTGCCAGCAGTTATTCGCTTACGGGACAGGGGGGCGAGCAGTACTTC.